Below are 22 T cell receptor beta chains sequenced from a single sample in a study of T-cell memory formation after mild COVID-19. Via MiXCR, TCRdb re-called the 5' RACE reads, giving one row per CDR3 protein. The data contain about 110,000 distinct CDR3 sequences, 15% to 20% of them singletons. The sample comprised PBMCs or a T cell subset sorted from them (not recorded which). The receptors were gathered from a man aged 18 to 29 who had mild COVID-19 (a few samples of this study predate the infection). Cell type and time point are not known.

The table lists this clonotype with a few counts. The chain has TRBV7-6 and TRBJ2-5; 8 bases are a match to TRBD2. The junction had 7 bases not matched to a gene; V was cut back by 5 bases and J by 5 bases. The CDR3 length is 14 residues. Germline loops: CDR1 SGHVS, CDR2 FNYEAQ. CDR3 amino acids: CASSLGGALETQYF. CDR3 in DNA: TGTGCCAGCAGCCTCGGGGGGGCGCTGGAGACCCAGTACTTC.

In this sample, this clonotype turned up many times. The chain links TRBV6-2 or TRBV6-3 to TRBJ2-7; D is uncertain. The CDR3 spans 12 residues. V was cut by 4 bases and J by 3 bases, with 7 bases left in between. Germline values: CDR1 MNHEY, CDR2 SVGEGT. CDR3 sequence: CASSLDGYEQYV. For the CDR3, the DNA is TGTGCCAGCAGTTTGGACGGCTACGAGCAGTACGTC.

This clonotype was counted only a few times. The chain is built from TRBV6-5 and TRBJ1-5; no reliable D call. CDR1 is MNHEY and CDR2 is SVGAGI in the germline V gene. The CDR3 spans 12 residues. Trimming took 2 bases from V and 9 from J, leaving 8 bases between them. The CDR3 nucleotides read TGTGCCAGCAGTTACCCCGGAGGGCCCCAGCATTTT. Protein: CASSYPGGPQHF.

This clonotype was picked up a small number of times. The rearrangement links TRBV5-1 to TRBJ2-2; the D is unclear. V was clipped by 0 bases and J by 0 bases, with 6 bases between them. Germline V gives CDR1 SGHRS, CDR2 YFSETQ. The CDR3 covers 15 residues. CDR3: CASSLDRPNTGELFF. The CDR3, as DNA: TGCGCCAGCAGCTTGGACAGACCGAACACCGGGGAGCTGTTTTTT.

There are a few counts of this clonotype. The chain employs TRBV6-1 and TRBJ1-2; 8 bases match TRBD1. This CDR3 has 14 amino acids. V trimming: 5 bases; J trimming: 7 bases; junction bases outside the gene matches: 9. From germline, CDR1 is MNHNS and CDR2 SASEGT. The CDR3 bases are TGTGCCAGCAGTTCACCAGGGGGCGGGGCTGGCTACACCTTC. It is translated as CASSSPGGGAGYTF.

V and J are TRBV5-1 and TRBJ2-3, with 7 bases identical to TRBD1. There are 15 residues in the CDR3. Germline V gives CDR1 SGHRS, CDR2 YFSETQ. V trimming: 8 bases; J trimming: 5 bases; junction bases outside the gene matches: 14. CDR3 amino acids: CASYNDRAGGDTQYF. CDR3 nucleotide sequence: TGCGCCAGTTATAATGACAGGGCCGGTGGAGATACGCAGTATTTT.

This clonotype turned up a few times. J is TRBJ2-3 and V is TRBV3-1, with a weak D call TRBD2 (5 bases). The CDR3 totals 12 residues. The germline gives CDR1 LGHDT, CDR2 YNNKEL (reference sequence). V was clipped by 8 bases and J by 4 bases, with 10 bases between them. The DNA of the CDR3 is TGTGCCAGCCGGGGTGCTTCAGATACGCAGTATTTT. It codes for CASRGASDTQYF.

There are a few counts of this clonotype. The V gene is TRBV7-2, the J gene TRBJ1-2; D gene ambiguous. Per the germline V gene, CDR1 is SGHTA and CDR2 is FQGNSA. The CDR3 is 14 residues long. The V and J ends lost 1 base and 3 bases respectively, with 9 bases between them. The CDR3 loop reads CASSLESADYGYTF. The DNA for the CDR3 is TGTGCCAGCAGCTTAGAGTCAGCAGACTATGGCTACACCTTC.

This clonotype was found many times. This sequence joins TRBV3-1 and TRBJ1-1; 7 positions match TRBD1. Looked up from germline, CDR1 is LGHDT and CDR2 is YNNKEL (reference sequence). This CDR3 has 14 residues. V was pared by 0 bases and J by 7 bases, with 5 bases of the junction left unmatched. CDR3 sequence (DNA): TGTGCCAGCAGCCAAGACAGGGGGTGTTGTGAAGCTTTCTTT. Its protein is CASSQDRGCCEAFF.

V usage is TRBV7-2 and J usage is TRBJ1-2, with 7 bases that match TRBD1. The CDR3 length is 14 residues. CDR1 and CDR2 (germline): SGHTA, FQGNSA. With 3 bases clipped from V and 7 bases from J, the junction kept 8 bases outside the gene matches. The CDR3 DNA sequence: TGTGCCAGCAGCTTGACAGGGCAACTGTTTGGCTACACCTTC. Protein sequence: CASSLTGQLFGYTF.

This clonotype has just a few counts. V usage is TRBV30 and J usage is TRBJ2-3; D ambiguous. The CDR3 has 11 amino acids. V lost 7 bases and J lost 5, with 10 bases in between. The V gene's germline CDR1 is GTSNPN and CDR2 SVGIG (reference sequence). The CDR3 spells CAFAALDTQYF. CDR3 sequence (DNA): TGTGCCTTCGCGGCTTTAGATACGCAGTATTTT.

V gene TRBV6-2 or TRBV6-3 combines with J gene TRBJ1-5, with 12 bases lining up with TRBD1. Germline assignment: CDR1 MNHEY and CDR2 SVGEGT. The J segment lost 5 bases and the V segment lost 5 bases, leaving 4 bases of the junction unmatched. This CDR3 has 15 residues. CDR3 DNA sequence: TGTGCCAGCAGTCCCCGGGACAGGGGGCATCAGCCCCAGCATTTT. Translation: CASSPRDRGHQPQHF.

The CDR3, as DNA: TGCGCCAGCAGCCAGATAGCGGGGGGGCCCTATGAGCAGTTCTTC. Translation: CASSQIAGGPYEQFF. This chain joins TRBV5-1 and TRBJ2-1; 11 positions agree with TRBD2. Unmatched junction bases numbered 8, after V lost 4 bases and J lost 8 bases. This CDR3 contains 15 residues. Looked up from germline, CDR1 is SGHRS and CDR2 is YFSETQ.

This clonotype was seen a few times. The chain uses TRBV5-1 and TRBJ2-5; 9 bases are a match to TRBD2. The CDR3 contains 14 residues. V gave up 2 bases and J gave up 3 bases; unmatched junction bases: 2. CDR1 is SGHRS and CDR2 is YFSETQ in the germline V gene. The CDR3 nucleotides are TGCGCCAGCAGCTTTGTAGCGGGGGAAGAGACCCAGTACTTC. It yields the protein CASSFVAGEETQYF.

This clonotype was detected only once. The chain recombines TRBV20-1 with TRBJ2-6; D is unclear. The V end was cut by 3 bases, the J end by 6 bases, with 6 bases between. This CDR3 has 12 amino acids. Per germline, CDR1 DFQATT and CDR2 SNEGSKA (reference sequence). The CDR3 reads CSARVAANVLTF. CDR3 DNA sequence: TGCAGTGCTAGGGTCGCGGCCAACGTCCTGACTTTC.

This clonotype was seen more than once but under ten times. CDR3 loop: CASSFKFGHLNTEAFF. The CDR3 DNA sequence: TGTGCCAGCAGTTTTAAGTTCGGACACTTGAACACTGAAGCTTTCTTT. The chain recombines TRBV12-3 or TRBV12-4 with TRBJ1-1; tentatively, D is TRBD1 (5 bases). There are 16 residues in the CDR3. The V end lost 3 bases, the J end lost 0 bases, and 14 bases lay between the germline ends.

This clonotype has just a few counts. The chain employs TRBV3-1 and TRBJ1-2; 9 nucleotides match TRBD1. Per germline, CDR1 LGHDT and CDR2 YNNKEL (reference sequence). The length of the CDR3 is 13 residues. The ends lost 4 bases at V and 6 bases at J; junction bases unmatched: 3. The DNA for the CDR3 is TGTGCCAGCAGCCGCACAGGGGGCGATGGCTACACCTTC. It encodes CASSRTGGDGYTF. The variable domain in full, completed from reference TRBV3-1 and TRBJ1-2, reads DTAVSQTPKYLVTQMGNDKSIKCEQNLGHDTMYWYKQDSKKFLKIMFSYNNKELIINETVPNRFSPKSPDKAHLNLHINSLELGDSAVYFCASSRTGGDGYTFGSGTRLTVV.

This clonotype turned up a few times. Here the CDR3 reads CASSPRGLAYEQYV. CDR3 DNA sequence: TGTGCCAGCAGCCCGCGAGGACTAGCCTACGAGCAGTACGTC. The chain links TRBV4-2 to TRBJ2-7; 7 nucleotides match TRBD2. J lost 2 bases, V lost 4 bases, and 5 bases had no gene match. This CDR3 has 14 amino acids. In germline, CDR1 is LGHNA, CDR2 YNFKEQ.

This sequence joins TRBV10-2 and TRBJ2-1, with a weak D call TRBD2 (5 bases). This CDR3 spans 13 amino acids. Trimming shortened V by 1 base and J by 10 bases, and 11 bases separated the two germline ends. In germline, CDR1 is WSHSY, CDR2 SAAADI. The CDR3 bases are TGCGCCAGCAGTGAGTGGACTCGCGGAGAGCAGTTCTTC. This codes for CASSEWTRGEQFF.

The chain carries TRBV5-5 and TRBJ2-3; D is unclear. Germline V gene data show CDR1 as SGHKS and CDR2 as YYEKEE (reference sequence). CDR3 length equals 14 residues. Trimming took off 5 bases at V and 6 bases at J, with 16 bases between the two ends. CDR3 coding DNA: TGTGCCAGCAGATCAAGCTTCGGCAGGGATACGCAGTATTTT. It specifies CASRSSFGRDTQYF. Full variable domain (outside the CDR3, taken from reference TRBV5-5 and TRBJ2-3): DAGVTQSPTHLIKTRGQQVTLRCSPISGHKSVSWYQQVLGQGPQFIFQYYEKEERGRGNFPDRFSARQFPNYSSELNVNALLLGDSALYLCASRSSFGRDTQYFGPGTRLTVL.

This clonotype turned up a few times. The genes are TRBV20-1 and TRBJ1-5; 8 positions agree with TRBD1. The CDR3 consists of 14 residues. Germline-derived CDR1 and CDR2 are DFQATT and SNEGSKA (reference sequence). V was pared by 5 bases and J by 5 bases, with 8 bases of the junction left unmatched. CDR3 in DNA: TGCAGTGCTCTCCAAGGGGGACAGGATCAGCCCCAGCATTTT. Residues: CSALQGGQDQPQHF.

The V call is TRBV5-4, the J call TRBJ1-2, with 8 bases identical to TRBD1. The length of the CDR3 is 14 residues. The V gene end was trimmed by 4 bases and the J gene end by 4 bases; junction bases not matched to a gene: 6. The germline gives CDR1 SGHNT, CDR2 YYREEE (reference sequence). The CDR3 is CASSQDRDVYGYTF. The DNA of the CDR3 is TGTGCCAGCAGCCAGGACAGGGATGTCTATGGCTACACCTTC.